Following are 27 T cell receptor beta chains from one sample sequenced in a study of blood T cell repertoires in COVID-19. Assay used: immunoSEQ multiplex PCR; TCRdb lists only in-frame clones, some missing. The top ten clones hold 16% of a sample with roughly 120,000 clones, over 75% of them seen once. The specimen was peripheral blood. These receptors all come from a woman of 80 years or more with active or convalescent COVID-19.

The gene calls are TRBV5-5 and TRBJ2-5; no firm D call. V lost 4 bases, J lost 0 bases, and 19 bases lay in between. Germline values: CDR1 SGHKS, CDR2 YYEKEE (reference sequence). The CDR3 extends over 17 amino acids. The CDR3, as DNA: TGTGCCAGCAGCGGCCGTAATCCCGCTCAGTACCAAGAGACCCAGTACTTC. Protein: CASSGRNPAQYQETQYF.

The chain carries TRBV2 and TRBJ2-3, with 9 bases lining up with TRBD1. V lost 7 bases to trimming and J lost 4 bases; unmatched junction nucleotides: 9. The CDR3 is 15 amino acids. Per the germline V gene, CDR1 is SNHLY and CDR2 is FYNNEI. CDR3 loop: CASIGGQGPADTQYF. DNA of the CDR3: TGTGCCAGCATCGGAGGACAGGGGCCCGCAGATACGCAGTATTTT.

The gene calls are TRBV27 and TRBJ2-1, with a weak D call TRBD2 (6 bases). The CDR3 spans 16 residues. CDR1 and CDR2 from the germline V gene are MNHEY and SMNVEV (reference sequence). V shed 3 bases and J shed 7 bases, with 19 bases lying between them. CDR3 DNA: TGTGCCAGCAGTTTTGTACGCCTGGGGACTTTTAATGAGCAGTTCTTC. It encodes CASSFVRLGTFNEQFF.

For this clone: The germline gene is not matched at one end of the junction; a read error may be the cause. The chain recombines TRBV7-3 with TRBJ2-7; possibly TRBD2 for D (5 bases). CDR3 length: 14 residues. Germline lookup yields CDR1 SGHTA and CDR2 FQGTGA. The CDR3 nucleotides read TGTGCCAGCAGATTAACATTCCTCGGGATGCGGCAGTACTTC. It is translated as CASRLTFLGMRQYF.

The chain recombines TRBV15 with TRBJ2-1; 7 nucleotides align to TRBD1. Germline trimming cut 8 bases from V and 12 bases from J; bases unmatched to any gene: 10. This CDR3 has 12 amino acids. Per the germline V gene, CDR1 is LNHNV and CDR2 is YYDKDF (reference sequence). CDR3 loop: CATGQQTGRQFF. In DNA, the CDR3 is TGTGCCACCGGTCAACAGACAGGGCGGCAGTTCTTC. The whole variable domain, filled in from reference TRBV15 and TRBJ2-1, reads DAMVIQNPRYQVTQFGKPVTLSCSQTLNHNVMYWYQQKSSQAPKLLFHYYDKDFNNEADTPDNFQSRRPNTSFCFLDIRSPGLGDTAMYLCATGQQTGRQFFGPGTRLTVL.

The chain joins TRBV2 to TRBJ1-3; TRBD1 matches at 9 bases. Trimming removed 2 bases from V and 3 bases from J; junction bases left unmatched: 8. CDR1 and CDR2 from the germline V gene are SNHLY and FYNNEI. The CDR3 loop spans 17 amino acids. The CDR3 DNA follows: TGTGCCAGCAGTGAATTCCGGGACAGGGTTGTTGGAAACACCATATATTTT. Residues: CASSEFRDRVVGNTIYF.

The genes are TRBV6-2 or TRBV6-3 and TRBJ2-7; D perhaps matches TRBD1 (6 bases). The CDR3 length is 17 residues. V was pared by 0 bases and J by 0 bases, with 15 bases between. Germline V gene data show CDR1 as MNHEY and CDR2 as SVGEGT. The DNA of the CDR3 is TGTGCCAGCAGTTACTCGTGGGGGCTACACGTCTCCTACGAGCAGTACTTC. This sequence encodes CASSYSWGLHVSYEQYF.

The chain links TRBV2 to TRBJ2-1; D may be TRBD2 (6 bases). Trimming pared 7 bases from V and 0 bases from J, leaving 13 bases between. In germline, CDR1 is SNHLY, CDR2 FYNNEI. The CDR3 is made up of 15 amino acids. CDR3 nucleotides: TGTGCCAGCAATATAGCGGATAGCTCCTACAATGAGCAGTTCTTC. Translated: CASNIADSSYNEQFF. The entire variable domain, with the rest obtained from reference TRBV2 and TRBJ2-1, is as follows: EPEVTQTPSHQVTQMGQEVILRCVPISNHLYFYWYRQILGQKVEFLVSFYNNEISEKSEIFDDQFSVERPDGSNFTLKIRSTKLEDSAMYFCASNIADSSYNEQFFGPGTRLTVL.

The chain carries TRBV5-1 and TRBJ2-3; D possibly uses TRBD1 or TRBD2 (6 bases each). Germline V gene sequence: CDR1 SGHRS, CDR2 YFSETQ. The CDR3 has 14 amino acids. The V gene lost 4 bases and the J gene lost 4 bases, with 13 bases spanning the gap. The CDR3 loop is CASSVGGSADTQYF. The CDR3 DNA reads as TGCGCCAGCAGCGTGGGGGGCTCAGCAGATACGCAGTATTTT.

The gene calls are TRBV14 and TRBJ2-2; 10 nucleotides match TRBD2. CDR3 length: 17 amino acids. With 3 bases clipped from V and 7 bases from J, the junction kept 11 bases outside the gene matches. Per germline, CDR1 SGHDN and CDR2 FVKESK. DNA of the CDR3: TGTGCCAGCAGCCACGATAACCTAGCGGGAGTTTTCGGGGAGCTGTTTTTT. It is translated as CASSHDNLAGVFGELFF.

The chain combines TRBV5-4 with TRBJ2-3; TRBD2 is a possible D gene (5 bases). Germline V gene lookup returns CDR1 SGHNT and CDR2 YYREEE (reference sequence). This CDR3 spans 14 amino acids. The V gene lost 1 base and the J gene lost 1 base, with 7 bases spanning the gap. In DNA, the CDR3 is TGTGCCAGCAGCTTGCCGGAGGGCACAGATACGCAGTATTTT. Amino acid sequence: CASSLPEGTDTQYF.

This clone was seen more than once but under ten times. V gene TRBV13 combines with J gene TRBJ1-6, with D perhaps TRBD1 (6 bases). This CDR3 has 18 amino acids. Germline V CDR1 and CDR2: PRHDT, FYEKMQ (reference sequence). V was clipped by 0 bases and J by 5 bases, with 17 bases between them. The chain's CDR3 is CASSLGIQGVVNNSPLHF. The CDR3 DNA follows: TGTGCCAGCAGCTTAGGGATACAGGGAGTAGTCAATAATTCACCCCTCCACTTT.

This chain links TRBV9 with TRBJ1-2, with a weak D call TRBD1 (5 bases). This CDR3 is built from 13 residues. CDR1 is SGDLS and CDR2 is YYNGEE in the germline V gene. The V and J ends lost 3 bases and 0 bases respectively, with 6 bases between them. The CDR3 sequence is CASSATANYGYTF. Here the CDR3 DNA reads TGTGCCAGCAGCGCGACAGCTAACTATGGCTACACCTTC.

The rearrangement links TRBV20-1 to TRBJ2-1; D unclear. CDR1 and CDR2 (germline): DFQATT, SNEGSKA (reference sequence). The CDR3 contains 11 residues. Trimming took off 4 bases at V and 9 bases at J, with 10 bases between the two ends. The CDR3 loop is CSAIDWIEQFF. The CDR3, as DNA: TGCAGTGCTATCGACTGGATTGAGCAGTTCTTC.

The V gene is TRBV21-1, the J gene TRBJ1-5; TRBD1, as called in the table, went unchecked against the DNA. TRBV21-1 is flagged as a pseudogene. CDR3 size: 17 residues. This chain's CDR3 is CASSRLKDRGFSQPQHF. For the CDR3, the DNA is TGTGCCAGCAGCAGACTTAAGGACAGGGGGTTTTCTCAGCCCCAGCATTTT.

This chain links TRBV18 with TRBJ2-3, with D unresolved. CDR1 is KGHSH and CDR2 is LQKENI in the germline V gene. The CDR3 runs to 13 residues. The ends were cut back, 3 bases at V and 4 bases at J, with 8 bases in the middle. The CDR3 loop reads CASSPAGADTQYF. The DNA of the CDR3 is TGTGCCAGCTCACCCGCAGGTGCAGATACGCAGTATTTT.

This clone was recorded only once. CDR3 protein: CASSLGLAGKHYEQYF. The CDR3 DNA sequence: TGTGCCAGCAGCTTAGGACTAGCGGGAAAACACTACGAGCAGTACTTC. The V and J genes are TRBV11-2 and TRBJ2-7; 11 positions match TRBD2. CDR3 length equals 16 residues. CDR1 is SGHAT, CDR2 FQNNGV, per germline. After removal of 1 base from V and 3 bases from J, the junction contained 5 bases not matched to a gene.

The V and J genes are TRBV7-2 and TRBJ2-1; 7 nucleotides match TRBD2. The ends lost 1 base at V and 8 bases at J; junction bases unmatched: 11. CDR1 is SGHTA and CDR2 is FQGNSA in the germline V gene. This CDR3 spans 16 amino acids. CDR3 sequence reads: CASSLVGGNGGYEQFF. The CDR3 DNA reads TGTGCCAGCAGCTTAGTTGGCGGGAACGGGGGGTATGAGCAGTTCTTC.

This clone was detected a few times. The J gene is TRBJ2-2, the V gene TRBV10-3; 9 bases align to TRBD1. Germline lookup yields CDR1 ENHRY and CDR2 SYGVKD. The CDR3 length is 14 residues. J was trimmed by 4 bases and V by 10 bases; bases with no gene match: 7. The CDR3 sequence: CASRDRALTGELFF. CDR3 bases: TGTGCCAGCCGGGACAGGGCTCTCACCGGGGAGCTGTTTTTT.

This clone has only one observation. The chain carries TRBV2 and TRBJ2-5, with D possibly being TRBD2 (6 bases). CDR3 size: 14 residues. Germline CDR1 is SNHLY and CDR2 is FYNNEI. Trimming cost V 3 bases and J 5 bases, with 13 bases left between them. This CDR3 reads CASSDTSPGETQYF. CDR3 coding DNA: TGTGCCAGCAGTGATACTAGCCCGGGGGAGACCCAGTACTTC.

The chain's CDR3 is CASSLSAGGSYEQYF. CDR3 in DNA: TGCGCCAGCAGCTTGAGCGCGGGAGGCTCCTACGAGCAGTACTTC. The chain is built from TRBV5-1 and TRBJ2-7; TRBD2 matches 8 bases. The trim removed 1 base at V and 0 bases at J, leaving 3 bases unmatched. CDR3 length: 15 residues. Germline loops: CDR1 SGHRS, CDR2 YFSETQ.

This chain uses TRBV18 with TRBJ2-5; TRBD2 matches 13 bases. Germline V gene sequence: CDR1 KGHSH, CDR2 LQKENI. The V and J ends lost 4 bases and 4 bases, in that order; junction bases with no gene match: 3. The CDR3 spans 15 residues. The CDR3 is CASSHRLAGGETQYF. The CDR3 region has the DNA TGTGCCAGCTCACACCGACTAGCGGGAGGAGAGACCCAGTACTTC.

The chain recombines TRBV20-1 with TRBJ2-1; D perhaps matches TRBD1 (6 bases). The ends were cut back, 5 bases at V and 9 bases at J, with 11 bases in the middle. The CDR3 sequence is 11 residues long. The germline V gene has CDR1 DFQATT and CDR2 SNEGSKA (reference sequence). The CDR3 DNA is TGCAGTGCTTTCCTAGGGGGTGAGCAGTTCTTC. Translated: CSAFLGGEQFF.

The rearrangement links TRBV5-1 to TRBJ2-2; D is uncertain. V gave up 1 base and J gave up 1 base, with 8 bases separating them. The CDR3 length is 15 residues. The germline V gene encodes CDR1 SGHRS and CDR2 YFSETQ. In DNA, the CDR3 is TGCGCCAGCAGCTTGCAGGCATGGAACACCGGGGAGCTGTTTTTT. Its translation is CASSLQAWNTGELFF.

This clone has only one observation. The J gene is TRBJ2-1, the V gene TRBV15; 8 nucleotides agree with TRBD2. Germline loops: CDR1 LNHNV, CDR2 YYDKDF (reference sequence). The CDR3 covers 16 residues. V trimming: 0 bases; J trimming: 8 bases; junction bases outside the gene matches: 9. CDR3 sequence reads: CATSRDLSGGMDEQFF. The CDR3 DNA reads TGTGCCACCAGCAGAGATTTGTCGGGAGGGATGGATGAGCAGTTCTTC.

The chain has TRBV11-3 and TRBJ2-7; no clear D gene. V gave up 5 bases and J gave up 1 base, with 12 bases separating them. This CDR3 spans 14 amino acids. Germline CDR1 and CDR2: SGHNT and YENEEA. The CDR3 here is CASSRDAASYEQYF. The CDR3 nucleotides read TGTGCCAGCAGCCGAGACGCAGCGTCCTACGAGCAGTACTTC.

The chain combines TRBV9 with TRBJ2-3, with 7 bases aligning to TRBD2. CDR1 is SGDLS, CDR2 YYNGEE, per germline. The CDR3 covers 19 residues. Unmatched junction bases numbered 23, after V lost 1 base and J lost 9 bases. The CDR3 is CASSVTGGGAVQDTGTQYF. The CDR3 DNA follows: TGTGCCAGCAGCGTAACCGGGGGAGGGGCCGTACAGGACACAGGCACGCAGTATTTT.